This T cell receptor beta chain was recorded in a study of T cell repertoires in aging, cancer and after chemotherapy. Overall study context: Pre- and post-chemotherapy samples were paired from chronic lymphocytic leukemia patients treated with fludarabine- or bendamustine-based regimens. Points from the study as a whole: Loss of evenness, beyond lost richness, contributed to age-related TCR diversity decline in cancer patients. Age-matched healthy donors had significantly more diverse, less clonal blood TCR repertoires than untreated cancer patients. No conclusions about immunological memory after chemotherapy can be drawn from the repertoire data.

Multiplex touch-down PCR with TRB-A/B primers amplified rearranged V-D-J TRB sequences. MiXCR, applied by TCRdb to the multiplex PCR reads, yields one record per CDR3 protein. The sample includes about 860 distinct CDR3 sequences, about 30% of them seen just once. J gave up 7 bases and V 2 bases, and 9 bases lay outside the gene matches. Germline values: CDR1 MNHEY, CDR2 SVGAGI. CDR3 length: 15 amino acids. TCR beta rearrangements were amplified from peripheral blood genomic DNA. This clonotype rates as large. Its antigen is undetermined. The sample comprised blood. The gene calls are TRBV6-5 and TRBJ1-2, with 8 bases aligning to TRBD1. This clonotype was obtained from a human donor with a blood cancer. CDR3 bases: TGTGCCAGCAGTTACCAAGGACAGGGAACGATTGGCTACACCTTC. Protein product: CASSYQGQGTIGYTF.